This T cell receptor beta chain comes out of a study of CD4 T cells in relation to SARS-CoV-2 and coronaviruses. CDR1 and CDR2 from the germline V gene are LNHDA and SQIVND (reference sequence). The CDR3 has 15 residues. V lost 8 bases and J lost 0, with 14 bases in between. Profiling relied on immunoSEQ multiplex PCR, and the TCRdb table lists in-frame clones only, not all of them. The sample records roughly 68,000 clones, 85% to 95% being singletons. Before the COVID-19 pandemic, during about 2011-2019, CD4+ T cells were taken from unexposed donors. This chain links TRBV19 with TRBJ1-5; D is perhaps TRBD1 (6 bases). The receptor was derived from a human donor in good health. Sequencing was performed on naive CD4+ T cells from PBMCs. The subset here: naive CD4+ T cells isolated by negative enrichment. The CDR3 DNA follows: TGTGCCAGTCGGGGGGCCGGCCTTAGCAATCAGCCCCAGCATTTT. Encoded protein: CASRGAGLSNQPQHF.